Listed here is a single T cell receptor (beta chain). Antigen unknown. This sample stems from a study of CD8+CD57+ T cells in acquired aplastic anemia. Across the study: The average for DNA from sorted CD4+ and CD8+ cells was roughly 3 ug. In CD4+ cells, healthy donors produced an average of about 10.8 million reads.

Both TCR beta VDJ combination and CDR3 sequence profiling were carried out. Genomic DNA was the template for this profiling. TCRdb re-called the reads with MiXCR, one entry per CDR3 protein. The sample shows some 180,000 distinct CDR3 sequences, around 45% of them seen only once. Study findings and constraints: For CD8+ Simpson's diversity, patients and controls showed no significant difference.

Sequencing used sorted CD4+, CD8+, or CD8+CD57+ T cells (not recorded which) from PBMCs. The clonotype comes from a human donor in good health.

This CDR3 reads CSASGTTDTQYF. The CDR3 DNA reads TGCAGTGCGTCCGGGACCACAGATACGCAGTATTTT. The chain employs TRBV20-1 and TRBJ2-3; either TRBD1 or TRBD2 may supply D (5 bases each). The CDR3 is 12 amino acids. Germline CDR1 and CDR2: DFQATT and SNEGSKA (reference sequence). Trimming took 6 bases from V and 2 from J, leaving 9 bases between them.